These 27 T cell receptor beta chains share one sample of origin, sequenced in a study of cytomegalovirus exposure and HLA in healthy donors. 60 Vbeta and 13 Jbeta primers were used in PCR. TCRdb's table, derived via immunoSEQ multiplex PCR, lists solely in-frame clones and lacks some. Of roughly 150,000 clones detected, around two thirds appear once; the ten largest clones hold 8% to 13%. The source material was PBMCs. The receptors originated from a man aged 30 to 39 in good health and CMV-seropositive.

This chain links TRBV6-4 with TRBJ1-2; 10 bases are shared with TRBD1. Germline V gene data show CDR1 as MRHNA and CDR2 as SNTAGT. This CDR3 contains 16 residues. The ends lost 2 bases at V and 8 bases at J; junction bases unmatched: 11. Here the CDR3 DNA reads TGTGCCAGCAGTGACGGGACAGGGGAAACCCCTATCGGCTACACCTTC. This encodes CASSDGTGETPIGYTF.

This clone was detected only a few times. The chain links TRBV21-1 to TRBJ2-7; whether TRBD2, the table's D call, matches the DNA was not checked. TRBV21-1 is an annotated pseudogene. CDR3 length: 13 residues. The CDR3 DNA sequence: TGTGCCAGCAGCAAAAGACTAGCCTACGAGCAGTACTTC. Translation: CASSKRLAYEQYF.

The chain recombines TRBV6-5 with TRBJ1-4; 8 nucleotides agree with TRBD1. CDR1 and CDR2 from the germline V gene are MNHEY and SVGAGI. The junction had 6 bases not matched to a gene; V was cut back by 6 bases and J by 6 bases. CDR3 length equals 14 residues. CDR3 region: CASSLGTGDEKLFF. In DNA form, the CDR3 reads TGTGCCAGCAGCCTCGGGACAGGTGATGAAAAACTGTTTTTT.

The chain carries TRBV6-5 and TRBJ2-7; a weak D match, TRBD1 (5 bases). Germline CDR1 reads MNHEY; CDR2 reads SVGAGI. The germline V and J ends were trimmed by 4 bases and 5 bases, with 15 bases remaining between them. The CDR3 covers 14 residues. The CDR3 DNA is TGTGCCAGCAGTTTGGGGCAGGTTCGGGACGAGCAGTACTTC. It codes for CASSLGQVRDEQYF.

The V call is TRBV6-1, the J call TRBJ2-7; 7 bases are a match to TRBD2. The V and J ends lost 3 bases and 1 base, in that order; junction bases with no gene match: 9. The CDR3 totals 16 residues. Germline V gene data show CDR1 as MNHNS and CDR2 as SASEGT. CDR3 DNA sequence: TGTGCCAGCAGTGACGAGGGGAGGGAGAGGTCCTACGAGCAGTACTTC. The encoded protein is CASSDEGRERSYEQYF.

The V call is TRBV28, the J call TRBJ1-1; the D gene is possibly TRBD1 (6 bases). Trimming cost V 2 bases and J 5 bases, with 18 bases left between them. Germline CDR1 MDHEN, CDR2 SYDVKM. The CDR3 totals 16 residues. The CDR3 DNA follows: TGTGCCAGCAGTTTAGGGGAACGGGGGGGCGGAACTGAAGCTTTCTTT. It yields the protein CASSLGERGGGTEAFF.

This sequence joins TRBV10-3 and TRBJ2-7, with TRBD1 matching 9 bases. This CDR3 has 14 residues. CDR1 and CDR2 from the germline V gene are ENHRY and SYGVKD. J gave up 5 bases and V 2 bases, and 4 bases lay outside the gene matches. CDR3 sequence: CAISEGTGFHEQYF. For the CDR3, the DNA is TGTGCCATCAGTGAGGGGACAGGGTTCCACGAGCAGTACTTC.

In the case of this clone: Other DNA sequences in this sample translate to the same CDR3. V and J are TRBV28 and TRBJ1-1; 7 nucleotides match TRBD1. The CDR3 covers 15 residues. Trimming at V came to 2 bases and at J to 4 bases, leaving 7 bases not matched to a gene. Germline V gives CDR1 MDHEN, CDR2 SYDVKM. For the CDR3, the DNA is TGTGCCAGCAGTTTAGACAGGGTATTAACCACTGAAGCTTTCTTT. Translated, it gives CASSLDRVLTTEAFF.

V usage is TRBV11-2 and J usage is TRBJ1-6; 11 bases agree with TRBD1. The V and J ends lost 3 bases and 7 bases, in that order; junction bases with no gene match: 2. The CDR3 covers 15 residues. Per germline, CDR1 SGHAT and CDR2 FQNNGV. CDR3 sequence reads: CASSFGTGGNSPLHF. CDR3 DNA sequence: TGTGCCAGCAGCTTCGGGACAGGGGGAAATTCACCCCTCCACTTT.

The rearrangement links TRBV4-1 to TRBJ2-7; D is possibly TRBD2 (5 bases). V was trimmed by 4 bases and J by 5 bases, leaving 15 bases between them. CDR3 length equals 14 residues. Germline CDR1 is MGHRA and CDR2 is YSYEKL. The CDR3 nucleotides are TGCGCCAGCAGCCCCGGACTGAATCCAGACGAGCAGTACTTC. Amino acid sequence: CASSPGLNPDEQYF.

This chain uses TRBV9 with TRBJ2-2; a weak D match, TRBD1 (6 bases). V dropped 7 bases and J dropped 3 bases, with 13 bases sitting between them. Germline assignment: CDR1 SGDLS and CDR2 YYNGEE. The CDR3 consists of 14 residues. CDR3 sequence reads: CASLWDTYTGELFF. DNA for the CDR3: TGTGCCAGCCTTTGGGACACCTACACCGGGGAGCTGTTTTTT.

The rearrangement joins TRBV7-9 to TRBJ1-5; D is undetermined. This CDR3 comprises 14 residues. Germline V lookup: CDR1 SEHNR, CDR2 FQNEAQ (reference sequence). V was cut by 1 base and J by 0 bases, with 4 bases left in between. CDR3 nucleotides: TGTGCCAGCAGCTTAGGCGATAGCAATCAGCCCCAGCATTTT. It translates to CASSLGDSNQPQHF.

Only a few counts were recorded for this clone. The chain's CDR3 is CASSLPTPTGNGYTF. As DNA, the CDR3 is TGCGCCAGCAGCTTACCAACACCGACAGGGAACGGCTACACCTTC. The chain is built from TRBV5-1 and TRBJ1-2, with 7 positions matching TRBD1. This CDR3 comprises 15 residues. CDR1 is SGHRS, CDR2 YFSETQ, per germline. J was trimmed by 8 bases and V by 2 bases; bases with no gene match: 12.

V usage is TRBV13 and J usage is TRBJ1-1, with D unresolved. The CDR3 is 14 residues long. CDR1 PRHDT and CDR2 FYEKMQ come from the germline V gene (reference sequence). Trimming took 5 bases from V and 1 from J, leaving 11 bases between them. The CDR3 reads CASSPRRSNTEAFF. The DNA of the CDR3 is TGTGCCAGCAGCCCTCGTCGGTCGAACACTGAAGCTTTCTTT.

This clone occurred once. This sequence joins TRBV5-4 and TRBJ2-5; tentative D call: TRBD1 (5 bases). The J call may be wrong; the DNA end is better matched by TRBJ2-7. CDR3 length: 14 residues. Germline V gene lookup returns CDR1 SGHNT and CDR2 YYREEE (reference sequence). For the CDR3, the DNA is TGTGCCAGCAGCTTCATAGGGGCTTCCTACGAGCAGTACTTC. Encoded protein: CASSFIGASYEQYF.

The chain recombines TRBV4-1 with TRBJ1-4; D unclear. Germline CDR1 and CDR2: MGHRA and YSYEKL. V was shortened by 3 bases and J by 11 bases, with 16 bases between the two germline ends. This CDR3 region has 14 residues. This CDR3 reads CASSQPLLRKKLFF. Written as DNA, the CDR3 is TGCGCCAGCAGCCAGCCCCTGCTACGAAAGAAACTGTTTTTT.

This clone was counted between two and nine times. The rearrangement joins TRBV7-9 to TRBJ2-7; D remains ambiguous. Trimming pared 5 bases from V and 2 bases from J, leaving 10 bases between. CDR3 length equals 13 residues. The V gene's germline CDR1 is SEHNR and CDR2 FQNEAQ (reference sequence). The CDR3 DNA reads as TGTGCCAGCAGCCCAACACAAACCTACGAGCAGTACTTC. This gives the protein CASSPTQTYEQYF.

The rearrangement links TRBV5-1 to TRBJ2-1, with D possibly TRBD2 on 5 matching bases. CDR3 length: 15 residues. Deletions cut 2 bases from V and 7 bases from J, with 16 bases between. Looked up from germline, CDR1 is SGHRS and CDR2 is YFSETQ. CDR3 DNA: TGCGCCAGCAGCTTACGGGGAGAGGGATTGAATGAGCAGTTCTTC. Encoded protein: CASSLRGEGLNEQFF.

The chain links TRBV7-8 to TRBJ1-6; TRBD1 aligns across 8 bases. CDR1 is SGHVS, CDR2 FQNEAQ, per germline. J was trimmed by 14 bases and V by 5 bases; bases with no gene match: 5. CDR3 length equals 12 residues. The CDR3: CASSLDRDSLHF. The CDR3 DNA follows: TGTGCCAGCAGCCTGGACAGGGACTCCCTCCACTTT.

V and J are TRBV6-5 and TRBJ2-5, with TRBD1 identical over 8 bases. The CDR3 length is 14 residues. Trimming removed 5 bases from V and 5 bases from J; junction bases left unmatched: 7. Germline values: CDR1 MNHEY, CDR2 SVGAGI. DNA for the CDR3: TGTGCCAGCAGTGGGCAGGGGGCGATGGAGACCCAGTACTTC. Translated, it gives CASSGQGAMETQYF.

The V and J genes are TRBV30 and TRBJ1-2; TRBD1 matches at 10 bases. Germline lookup yields CDR1 GTSNPN and CDR2 SVGIG (reference sequence). The CDR3 spans 16 residues. Germline trimming cut 3 bases from V and 1 base from J; bases unmatched to any gene: 8. This chain's CDR3 is CAWSRDRGFDNYGYTF. The CDR3 bases are TGTGCCTGGAGCCGGGACAGGGGTTTCGATAACTATGGCTACACCTTC.

The DNA for the CDR3 is TGTGCCAGCAGCTCCGGTCGGGATCGAACAGATACGCAGTATTTT. As protein: CASSSGRDRTDTQYF. The rearrangement joins TRBV7-9 to TRBJ2-3, with D possibly being TRBD2 (5 bases). Germline V lookup: CDR1 SEHNR, CDR2 FQNEAQ (reference sequence). The CDR3 has 15 residues. V was clipped by 4 bases and J by 3 bases, with 14 bases between them.

This chain joins TRBV7-6 and TRBJ2-2; TRBD1 matches 7 bases. The CDR3 is 15 residues long. With V trimmed by 5 bases and J by 1 base, 4 bases remained unmatched. CDR1 and CDR2 from the germline V gene are SGHVS and FNYEAQ. CDR3 in amino acids: CASSPGQQNTGELFF. CDR3 bases: TGTGCCAGCAGCCCGGGACAGCAGAACACCGGGGAGCTGTTTTTT.

The chain uses TRBV28 and TRBJ2-1; TRBD2 matches 7 bases. CDR1 and CDR2 from the germline V gene are MDHEN and SYDVKM. The CDR3 has 17 amino acids. V dropped 3 bases and J dropped 0; count of bases not matched to a gene: 8. DNA of the CDR3: TGTGCCAGCAGTTTGCCTCGAGCGGGGAGCTCCTACAATGAGCAGTTCTTC. Its translation: CASSLPRAGSSYNEQFF.

This chain joins TRBV5-6 and TRBJ2-4, with 8 bases that match TRBD1. This CDR3 contains 18 residues. CDR1 SGHDT and CDR2 YYEEEE come from the germline V gene. J lost 6 bases, V lost 2 bases, and 16 bases had no gene match. CDR3 sequence: CASSFGNQGASGRNIQYF. CDR3 sequence (DNA): TGTGCCAGCAGCTTTGGTAATCAGGGGGCATCAGGGAGAAACATTCAGTACTTC.

The chain employs TRBV5-1 and TRBJ2-7; a possible D gene is TRBD2 (6 bases). The CDR3 length is 15 residues. The germline V gene encodes CDR1 SGHRS and CDR2 YFSETQ. Trimming cost V 1 base and J 3 bases, with 14 bases left between them. CDR3 DNA sequence: TGCGCCAGCAGCTTGTTGGGGGAGGCTCACTACGAGCAGTACTTC. Amino acids: CASSLLGEAHYEQYF.

The genes are TRBV28 and TRBJ2-1; 12 bases line up with TRBD2. This CDR3 region has 19 residues. With 1 base clipped from V and 3 bases from J, the junction kept 10 bases outside the gene matches. Germline assignment: CDR1 MDHEN and CDR2 SYDVKM. CDR3 bases: TGTGCCAGCAGTTTATATGTATCCCGACTAGCGGGGGTCTACAATGAGCAGTTCTTC. It translates to CASSLYVSRLAGVYNEQFF.